This TCR beta chain was profiled in a study of T cell responses to AZD1222 COVID-19 vaccine. Study findings and constraints: Close to half of all spike-specific TCRs reportedly target regions of the variants that are unmutated. Without day 14 samples, only post-peak T cell repertoires were studied.

Worth noting for this clone: Its matching antigen is unknown.

V was pared by 2 bases and J by 6 bases, with 14 bases between. CDR3 length equals 15 residues. CDR1 and CDR2 (germline): WNHNN, SYGVQD (reference sequence). Measured with immunoSEQ multiplex PCR; TCRdb has only the in-frame clones, and not every one. Of 90,000 to 100,000 clones in the sample, roughly 89% were seen once. V usage is TRBV10-1 and J usage is TRBJ2-4; maybe TRBD2 (6 bases). The TCR comes from an adult in good health. The sequenced sample was peripheral blood, obtained on day 0 of AZD1222 vaccination. CDR3 in DNA: TGCGCCAGCAGTGAGGGGGGGTCGGCGGGAAACATTCAGTACTTC. Protein product: CASSEGGSAGNIQYF.